This TCR beta chain was found in a study of molecular identifiers for immune sequencing clone quantification. Overall study results and limits: The study found clones above 20 RNA copies held over 98% of effector molecules and under 1% in naive cells.

Libraries used about 19,000 to 1,000,000 sorted naive CD8 T cells and 10%, 30% or 50% RNA input. CDR1 is LNHDA, CDR2 SQIVND, per germline (reference sequence). This CDR3 is 15 amino acids long. Trimming removed 3 bases from V and 2 bases from J; junction bases left unmatched: 5. Notes on this clonotype: Its cognate antigen is unknown.

The authors built bulk TCR libraries by previously described methods with listed TCR primers. MiXCR, run by TCRdb on the PCR reads, gives a single entry per CDR3 protein. The data contain more than 550,000 distinct CDR3 sequences, around 25% of them singletons. The specimen was naive CD8+ T cells from blood, with Jurkat cell RNA spiked in. Subset given: FACS-sorted CD8+CD4-CCR7+CD45RA+ naive T cells. This TCR was sampled from a human donor in good health. Some libraries in this study had Jurkat cell RNA spiked in. The chain links TRBV19 to TRBJ2-7, with 9 bases lining up with TRBD1. DNA for the CDR3: TGTGCCAGTAGTATTGGACAGGGGCTGACCTACGAGCAGTACTTC. Its protein product is CASSIGQGLTYEQYF.